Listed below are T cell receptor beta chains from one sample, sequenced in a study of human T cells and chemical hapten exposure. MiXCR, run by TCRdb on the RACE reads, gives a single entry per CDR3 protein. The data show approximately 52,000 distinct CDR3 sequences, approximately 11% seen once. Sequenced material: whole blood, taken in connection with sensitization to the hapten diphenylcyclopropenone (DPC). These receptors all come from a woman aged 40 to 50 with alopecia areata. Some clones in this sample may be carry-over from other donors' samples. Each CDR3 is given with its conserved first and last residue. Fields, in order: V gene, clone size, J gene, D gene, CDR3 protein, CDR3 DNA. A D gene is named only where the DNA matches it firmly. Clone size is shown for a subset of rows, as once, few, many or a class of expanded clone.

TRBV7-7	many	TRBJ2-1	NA	CASSPLRPEQFF	TGTGCTAGCAGCCCCCTCCGGCCCGAGCAGTTCTTC
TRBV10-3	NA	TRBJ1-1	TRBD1	CAISSDRGQMGNRNTEAFF	TGTGCCATCAGTTCTGACAGGGGGCAGATGGGGAATCGGAACACTGAAGCTTTCTTT
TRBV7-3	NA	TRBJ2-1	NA	CASSKDSTYNEQFF	TGTGCCAGCAGCAAGGACTCAACCTACAATGAGCAGTTCTTC
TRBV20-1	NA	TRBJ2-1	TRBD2	CSATPTSGSGEQFF	TGCAGTGCTACACCGACTAGCGGGAGTGGTGAGCAGTTCTTC
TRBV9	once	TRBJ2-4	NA	CASSVGPAKNIQYF	TGTGCCAGCAGCGTAGGACCCGCCAAAAACATTCAGTACTTC
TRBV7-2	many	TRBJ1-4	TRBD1	CASSLNRGPYEKLFF	TGTGCCAGCAGCCTGAACAGGGGGCCTTATGAAAAACTGTTTTTT
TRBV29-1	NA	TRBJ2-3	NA	CSVGDLDTQYF	TGCAGCGTTGGGGATCTAGATACGCAGTATTTT
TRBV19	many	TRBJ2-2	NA	CASSIHRDTGELFF	TGTGCCAGTAGTATACACAGAGACACGGGGGAGCTGTTTTTT
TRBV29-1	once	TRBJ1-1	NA	CSVVFGNTEAFF	TGCAGCGTCGTCTTCGGGAACACTGAAGCTTTCTTT
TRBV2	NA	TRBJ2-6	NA	CASSEVGANVLTF	TGTGCCAGCAGTGAGGTTGGGGCCAACGTCCTGACTTTC
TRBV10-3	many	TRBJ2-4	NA	CAISEGSKDIQYF	TGTGCCATCAGTGAGGGCAGTAAGGACATTCAGTACTTC
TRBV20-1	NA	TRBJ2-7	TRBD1	CSAPTGTGGEEQYF	TGCAGTGCTCCTACCGGGACAGGGGGCGAAGAGCAGTACTTC
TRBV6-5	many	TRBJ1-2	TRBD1	CASSYTRTGGSYGYTF	TGTGCCAGCAGTTACACGCGAACAGGGGGGAGCTATGGCTACACCTTC
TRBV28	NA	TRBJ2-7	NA	CASSRPTGMGEQYF	TGTGCCAGCAGTAGACCCACAGGGATGGGAGAGCAGTACTTC
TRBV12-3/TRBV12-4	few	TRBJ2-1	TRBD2	CASSRGGGEQFF	TGTGCCAGCAGCCGGGGGGGAGGTGAGCAGTTCTTC
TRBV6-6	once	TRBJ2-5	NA	CASFGLGTQYF	TGTGCCAGTTTTGGGTTGGGGACCCAGTACTTC
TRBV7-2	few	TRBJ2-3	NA	CASSLVVAERNTQYF	TGTGCCAGCAGCTTAGTGGTAGCGGAGAGGAATACGCAGTATTTT
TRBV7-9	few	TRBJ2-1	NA	CASSSSLEQFF	TGTGCCAGCAGCTCTTCTTTGGAGCAGTTCTTC
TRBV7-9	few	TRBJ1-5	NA	CASSLGSNSNQPQHF	TGTGCCAGCAGCTTGGGGAGCAATAGCAATCAGCCCCAGCATTTT
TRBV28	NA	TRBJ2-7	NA	CASADSPYEQYF	TGTGCCAGTGCGGACAGTCCCTACGAGCAGTACTTC
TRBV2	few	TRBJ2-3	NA	CASSPFPTDTQYF	TGTGCCAGCAGCCCCTTTCCCACAGATACGCAGTATTTT
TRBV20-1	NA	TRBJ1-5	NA	CSATGTLGDQPQHF	TGCAGTGCTACCGGGACGCTGGGGGATCAGCCCCAGCATTTT
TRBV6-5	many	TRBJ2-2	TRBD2	CASSYRLAGTGELFF	TGTGCCAGCAGTTACCGACTAGCGGGAACCGGGGAGCTGTTTTTT
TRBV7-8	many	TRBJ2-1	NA	CASRPGARRSSYNEQFF	TGTGCCAGCAGACCGGGGGCGCGACGGAGCTCCTACAATGAGCAGTTCTTC
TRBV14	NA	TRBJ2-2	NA	CASSQGVAANTGELFF	TGTGCCAGCAGCCAAGGGGTAGCGGCGAACACCGGGGAGCTGTTTTTT
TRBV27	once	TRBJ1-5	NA	CASSFGGGEPQHF	TGTGCCAGCAGTTTCGGGGGCGGAGAGCCCCAGCATTTT
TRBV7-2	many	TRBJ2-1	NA	CATTGAAYNEQFF	TGTGCCACCACCGGCGCCGCCTACAATGAGCAGTTCTTC
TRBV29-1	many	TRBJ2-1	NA	CSVEGSDLNEQFF	TGCAGCGTTGAAGGGTCTGATTTAAATGAGCAGTTCTTC
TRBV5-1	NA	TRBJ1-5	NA	CASSFSGDSNQPQHF	TGCGCCAGCAGCTTTTCTGGGGATAGCAATCAGCCCCAGCATTTT
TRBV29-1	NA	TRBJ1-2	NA	CSVEDRQGNGYTF	TGCAGCGTTGAAGATAGGCAGGGGAATGGCTACACCTTC
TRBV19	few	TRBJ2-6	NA	CASSMLRRSGANVLTF	TGTGCCAGTAGTATGTTACGCCGCTCTGGGGCCAACGTCCTGACTTTC
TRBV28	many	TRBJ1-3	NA	CASTADSYSGNTIYF	TGTGCCAGCACCGCGGACAGCTACTCTGGAAACACCATATATTTT
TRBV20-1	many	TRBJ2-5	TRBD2	CSARRDYSQETQYF	TGCAGTGCTAGGCGGGACTACTCCCAAGAGACCCAGTACTTC
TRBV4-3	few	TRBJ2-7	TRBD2	CASSQDLGLASYEQYF	TGCGCCAGCAGCCAAGATTTGGGACTAGCCTCCTACGAGCAGTACTTC
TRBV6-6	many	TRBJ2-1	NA	CASSFTGYNEQFF	TGTGCCAGCAGCTTCACAGGATACAATGAGCAGTTCTTC
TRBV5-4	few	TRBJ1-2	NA	CASSLAAGPSGYTF	TGTGCCAGCAGCTTGGCCGCAGGGCCGAGTGGCTACACCTTC
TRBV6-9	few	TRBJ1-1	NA	CAIIGAGTPVMNTEAFF	TGTGCCATAATTGGGGCCGGGACGCCTGTGATGAACACTGAAGCTTTCTTT
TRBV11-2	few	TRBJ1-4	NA	CASGMGTNEKLFF	TGTGCCAGCGGGATGGGGACTAATGAAAAACTGTTTTTT
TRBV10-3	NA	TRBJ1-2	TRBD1	CAISPRGTGHGYTF	TGTGCCATCAGTCCCCGTGGGACAGGGCATGGCTACACCTTC
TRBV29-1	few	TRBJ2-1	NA	CSAKRDEQFF	TGCAGCGCCAAGAGGGATGAGCAGTTCTTC
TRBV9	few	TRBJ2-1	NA	CASSVANEQFF	TGTGCCAGCAGCGTAGCGAATGAGCAGTTCTTC
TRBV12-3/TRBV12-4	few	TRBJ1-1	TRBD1	CASITPGQGRAFF	TGTGCCAGCATTACACCGGGACAGGGAAGGGCTTTCTTT
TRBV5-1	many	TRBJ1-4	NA	CASRPTYRSEKLFF	TGCGCCAGCCGACCCACCTACAGGAGTGAAAAACTGTTTTTT
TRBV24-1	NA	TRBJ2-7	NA	CATSSAGYEQYF	TGTGCCACCAGTAGTGCGGGTTACGAGCAGTACTTC
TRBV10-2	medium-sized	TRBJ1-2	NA	CASSESGDGYTF	TGCGCCAGCAGTGAGTCGGGGGATGGCTACACCTTC
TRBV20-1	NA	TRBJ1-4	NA	CSARAGNEKLFF	TGCAGTGCTAGAGCCGGAAATGAAAAACTGTTTTTT
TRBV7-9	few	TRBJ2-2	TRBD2	CASSGGLAGTGELFF	TGTGCCAGCAGCGGGGGACTAGCGGGAACCGGGGAGCTGTTTTTT
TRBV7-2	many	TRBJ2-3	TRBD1	CASSLLGTASTDTQYF	TGTGCCAGCAGCTTACTGGGGACAGCTAGCACAGATACGCAGTATTTT
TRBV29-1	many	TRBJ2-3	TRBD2	CSVTSGTDTQYF	TGCAGCGTTACTAGCGGCACAGATACGCAGTATTTT
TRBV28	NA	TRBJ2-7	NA	CASRPGLPSHEQYF	TGTGCCAGCAGGCCGGGACTGCCATCCCACGAGCAGTACTTC
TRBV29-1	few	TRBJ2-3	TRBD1	CSVGQGMDTQYF	TGCAGCGTTGGACAGGGGATGGATACGCAGTATTTT
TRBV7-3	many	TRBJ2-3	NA	CASSLTAGKVPDTQYF	TGTGCCAGCAGCTTAACAGCGGGCAAAGTTCCAGATACGCAGTATTTT
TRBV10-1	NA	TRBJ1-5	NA	CASSETTNQPQHF	TGCGCCAGCAGTGAGACCACGAATCAGCCCCAGCATTTT
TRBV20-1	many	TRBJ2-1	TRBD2	CSARALGGNEQFF	TGCAGTGCTAGAGCCCTGGGGGGGAATGAGCAGTTCTTC